Following are 27 T cell receptor beta chains from one sample sequenced in a study of blood T cell repertoires in COVID-19. The protocol was immunoSEQ multiplex PCR, while the TCRdb copy is restricted to in-frame clones and leaves out a portion. The sample yields a few hundred thousand clones, around nine tenths seen once. Specimen: PBMCs or T cells enriched from blood (not recorded which). The receptors here all came from a woman between 50 and 59 years old who had recovered from COVID-19.

This chain connects TRBV9 to TRBJ1-5; TRBD1 matches 9 bases. Germline V lookup: CDR1 SGDLS, CDR2 YYNGEE. The J segment lost 15 bases and the V segment lost 4 bases, leaving 8 bases of the junction unmatched. This CDR3 comprises 12 residues. This CDR3 is CASSSWDRELHF. The CDR3 DNA is TGTGCCAGCAGCTCCTGGGACAGGGAGTTGCATTTT.

The chain has TRBV11-2 and TRBJ1-4; 9 bases agree with TRBD1. Germline V gene data show CDR1 as SGHAT and CDR2 as FQNNGV. J was trimmed by 6 bases and V by 5 bases; bases with no gene match: 4. The CDR3 is made up of 14 amino acids. The CDR3 DNA follows: TGTGCCAGCAGCATGACAGGGGGTTATGAAAAACTGTTTTTT. Translation: CASSMTGGYEKLFF.

The chain's CDR3 is CASSQSPGSYEQYF. DNA for the CDR3: TGTGCCAGCAGCCAATCTCCAGGGTCCTACGAGCAGTACTTC. V usage is TRBV3-1 (or the pseudogene TRBV3-2) and J usage is TRBJ2-7; D may be TRBD1 (5 bases). From germline, CDR1 is LGHDT and CDR2 YNNKEL (reference sequence). This CDR3 is 14 amino acids long. The V gene lost 2 bases and the J gene lost 1 base, with 9 bases spanning the gap.

CDR3 nucleotide sequence: TGCGCCAGCAGCCCGGACTCCTATGGCTACACCTTC. This codes for CASSPDSYGYTF. The rearrangement joins TRBV5-1 to TRBJ1-2; D remains ambiguous. The CDR3 is 12 residues long. The germline gives CDR1 SGHRS, CDR2 YFSETQ. Trimming pared 4 bases from V and 4 bases from J, leaving 8 bases between.

The rearrangement joins TRBV5-8 to TRBJ2-3; 7 nucleotides align to TRBD2. J was trimmed by 1 base and V by 0 bases; bases with no gene match: 8. Germline V CDR1 and CDR2: SGHTS, YDEGEE. CDR3 size: 17 residues. The CDR3 DNA reads TGTGCCAGCAGCTTGGCCAGGAAGCGGGGTCGCACAGATACGCAGTATTTT. Its protein product is CASSLARKRGRTDTQYF.

This clone was picked up a small number of times. The chain carries TRBV18 and TRBJ1-3; possibly TRBD1 for D (6 bases). The ends were cut back, 2 bases at V and 2 bases at J, with 10 bases in the middle. This CDR3 contains 15 residues. Per the germline V gene, CDR1 is KGHSH and CDR2 is LQKENI. CDR3 residues: CASSPSGVAGNTIYF. CDR3 DNA sequence: TGTGCCAGCTCACCATCAGGGGTGGCTGGAAACACCATATATTTT.

The V and J genes are TRBV6-5 and TRBJ2-1; D might be TRBD2 (7 bases). Trimming left V 2 bases short and J 5 bases short, with 13 bases between. Per germline, CDR1 MNHEY and CDR2 SVGAGI. There are 15 residues in the CDR3. The CDR3: CASSYAGAANNEQFF. CDR3 sequence (DNA): TGTGCCAGCAGTTACGCGGGGGCCGCGAACAATGAGCAGTTCTTC.

The chain couples TRBV19 to TRBJ2-1, with TRBD1 identical over 10 bases. V lost 2 bases to trimming and J lost 6 bases; unmatched junction nucleotides: 4. Per germline, CDR1 LNHDA and CDR2 SQIVND (reference sequence). The CDR3 totals 15 residues. The CDR3 is CASSIWTGGFNEQFF. CDR3 sequence (DNA): TGTGCCAGTAGTATATGGACAGGGGGGTTCAATGAGCAGTTCTTC.

This clone was observed once. V is TRBV5-1 and J is TRBJ2-3, with TRBD2 matching 13 bases. V lost 0 bases, J lost 4 bases, and 2 bases stayed unmatched. The CDR3 contains 16 residues. Germline lookup yields CDR1 SGHRS and CDR2 YFSETQ. The CDR3 bases are TGCGCCAGCAGCTTGGGGACTAGCGGGGGAGCAGATACGCAGTATTTT. Its translation is CASSLGTSGGADTQYF.

This sequence joins TRBV6-5 and TRBJ2-5, with a possible D match to TRBD2 (5 bases). The CDR3 is 13 amino acids. V was trimmed by 5 bases and J by 3 bases, leaving 10 bases between them. Germline V gives CDR1 MNHEY, CDR2 SVGAGI. In DNA, the CDR3 is TGTGCCAGCAGTCTCCGGGAAGAAGAGACCCAGTACTTC. Protein sequence: CASSLREEETQYF.

The chain joins TRBV6-2 or TRBV6-3 to TRBJ2-2; D is possibly TRBD1 (5 bases). With 6 bases removed from V and 4 bases from J, the gap between germline ends came to 12 bases. The length of the CDR3 is 14 residues. CDR1 MNHEY and CDR2 SVGEGT come from the germline V gene. CDR3 nucleotides: TGTGCCAGCAGCCGGACACCGGGCACCGGGGAGCTGTTTTTT. Translated, it gives CASSRTPGTGELFF.

This clone appeared once. J is TRBJ1-6 and V is TRBV5-1; possible D gene TRBD1, 5 bases. Trimming cost V 5 bases and J 8 bases, with 14 bases left between them. Germline loops: CDR1 SGHRS, CDR2 YFSETQ. This CDR3 spans 14 amino acids. CDR3 protein: CASSFRVNDSPLHF. The DNA of the CDR3 is TGCGCCAGCAGTTTCAGGGTGAATGATTCACCCCTCCACTTT.

This chain uses TRBV13 with TRBJ1-2; D call uncertain. The CDR3 covers 15 residues. Trimming shortened V by 2 bases and J by 3 bases, and 13 bases separated the two germline ends. Germline CDR1 PRHDT, CDR2 FYEKMQ (reference sequence). The CDR3 here is CASSLMTGFYYGYTF. CDR3 DNA: TGTGCCAGCAGCTTAATGACGGGATTCTACTATGGCTACACCTTC.

The DNA for the CDR3 is TGTGCCAGCAGTTACCCCACGACAGGGGGCAAGACTGAAGCTTTCTTT. This gives the protein CASSYPTTGGKTEAFF. The rearrangement uses TRBV6-2 or TRBV6-3 and TRBJ1-1; 10 bases are shared with TRBD1. With V trimmed by 2 bases and J by 5 bases, 8 bases remained unmatched. The CDR3 sequence is 16 residues long. Germline loops: CDR1 MNHEY, CDR2 SVGEGT.

The chain couples TRBV5-6 to TRBJ2-7; D is unclear. The CDR3 spans 12 residues. Trimming removed 0 bases at V and 6 bases at J, with 7 bases between. The germline V gene encodes CDR1 SGHDT and CDR2 YYEEEE. The CDR3 protein is CASSLVPSEQYF. CDR3 bases: TGTGCCAGCAGCTTGGTTCCGTCCGAGCAGTACTTC. Variable domain in full (rest from reference TRBV5-6 and TRBJ2-7): DAGVTQSPTHLIKTRGQQVTLRCSPKSGHDTVSWYQQALGQGPQFIFQYYEEEERQRGNFPDRFSGHQFPNYSSELNVNALLLGDSALYLCASSLVPSEQYFGPGTRLTVT.

CDR3 residues: CASSLFGQKQETQYF. CDR3 coding DNA: TGTGCCAGCAGCTTATTCGGACAGAAACAAGAGACCCAGTACTTC. The gene calls are TRBV7-2 and TRBJ2-5, with a tentative D call TRBD1 (6 bases). This CDR3 contains 15 residues. CDR1 and CDR2 from the germline V gene are SGHTA and FQGNSA. V lost 2 bases, J lost 2 bases, and 12 bases lay in between.

The chain employs TRBV9 and TRBJ2-7; TRBD1 might be the D (5 bases). The germline V gene encodes CDR1 SGDLS and CDR2 YYNGEE. This CDR3 has 15 amino acids. V lost 2 bases to trimming and J lost 0 bases, with 12 bases between them. The CDR3 DNA follows: TGTGCCAGCAGCGTCCTGGCAGGGCCCTCCTACGAGCAGTACTTC. Translating gives CASSVLAGPSYEQYF.

The J gene is TRBJ2-5, the V gene TRBV7-9, with D tentatively TRBD1 (6 bases). The CDR3 covers 14 residues. In germline, CDR1 is SEHNR, CDR2 FQNEAQ (reference sequence). The germline V and J ends were trimmed by 3 bases and 1 base, with 9 bases remaining between them. CDR3 bases: TGTGCCAGCAGCTTCCGGGACACCCAAGAGACCCAGTACTTC. Amino acids: CASSFRDTQETQYF.

The chain employs TRBV20-1 and TRBJ1-4, with 7 bases fitting TRBD1. The germline V gene encodes CDR1 DFQATT and CDR2 SNEGSKA (reference sequence). V shed 3 bases, J shed 3 bases, and the junction held 4 bases outside the gene matches. CDR3 size: 14 residues. The CDR3 spells CSASDRDPNEKLFF. The CDR3 region has the DNA TGCAGTGCTAGTGACAGGGATCCTAATGAAAAACTGTTTTTT.

About this clone: Additional DNA sequences in this sample encode the identical CDR3. The chain couples TRBV27 to TRBJ1-2, with TRBD1 as a possible D gene (6 bases). CDR3 length: 13 amino acids. Trimming shortened V by 3 bases and J by 6 bases, and 11 bases separated the two germline ends. Germline V gives CDR1 MNHEY, CDR2 SMNVEV (reference sequence). The CDR3 spells CASSFGQGNGYTF. The CDR3 nucleotides are TGTGCCAGCAGTTTCGGGCAGGGGAATGGCTACACCTTC.

The gene calls are TRBV5-1 and TRBJ2-3, with a tentative D call TRBD2 (6 bases). CDR1 is SGHRS, CDR2 YFSETQ, per germline. The length of the CDR3 is 14 residues. V dropped 5 bases and J dropped 3 bases, with 13 bases sitting between them. CDR3 protein: CASRRTAGTDTQYF. In DNA, the CDR3 is TGCGCCAGCAGACGGACGGCGGGGACAGATACGCAGTATTTT.

The V call is TRBV2, the J call TRBJ1-1; 8 positions match TRBD1. The V and J ends lost 6 bases and 1 base, in that order; junction bases with no gene match: 7. Germline V gene lookup returns CDR1 SNHLY and CDR2 FYNNEI. The CDR3 covers 15 residues. CDR3 amino acids: CASSGQGGPNTEAFF. The CDR3 DNA reads as TGTGCCAGCAGCGGACAGGGAGGGCCGAACACTGAAGCTTTCTTT.

The chain is built from TRBV11-3 and TRBJ2-1, with 10 bases aligning to TRBD2. Per the germline V gene, CDR1 is SGHNT and CDR2 is YENEEA. The CDR3 is 15 residues long. Trimming took 3 bases from V and 2 from J; bases not matched to a gene: 1. The CDR3 here is CASSFSGGTYNEQFF. The CDR3 DNA is TGTGCCAGCAGCTTTAGCGGGGGGACCTACAATGAGCAGTTCTTC.

V gene TRBV12-5 combines with J gene TRBJ1-6, with no clear D. CDR1 and CDR2 (germline): LGHNT, FRNRAP. V lost 3 bases and J lost 7, with 13 bases in between. This CDR3 region has 15 residues. The CDR3 DNA reads TGTGCTAGTGGTTTTTTTGAAAAGAGGAATTCACCCCTCCACTTT. Translation: CASGFFEKRNSPLHF.

This chain uses TRBV11-1 with TRBJ2-7; 7 nucleotides match TRBD1. J lost 0 bases, V lost 5 bases, and 7 bases had no gene match. The CDR3 spans 15 residues. CDR1 is SGHAT and CDR2 is FQDESV in the germline V gene (reference sequence). The CDR3 region is CASSDRALSSYEQYF. In DNA, the CDR3 is TGTGCCAGCAGCGACAGGGCCCTGAGCTCCTACGAGCAGTACTTC.

The chain combines TRBV25-1 with TRBJ1-1; D possibly corresponds to TRBD1 (6 bases). Between the trimmed V and J ends, which lost 8 bases and 9 bases, there was a span of 16 bases. Germline loops: CDR1 MGHDK, CDR2 SYGVNS. The CDR3 length is 12 residues. The CDR3 sequence is CASLSHGTKAFF. Here the CDR3 DNA reads TGTGCCAGCCTTAGCCACGGGACAAAAGCTTTCTTT. The full variable domain, with the rest looked up from reference TRBV25-1 and TRBJ1-1, is EADIYQTPRYLVIGTGKKITLECSQTMGHDKMYWYQQDPGMELHLIHYSYGVNSTEKGDLSSESTVSRIRTEHFPLTLESARPSHTSQYLCASLSHGTKAFFGQGTRLTVV.

This clone was counted only a few times. The J gene is TRBJ1-5, the V gene TRBV6-5, with 9 positions matching TRBD1. Losses at the gene ends were 7 bases for V and 2 bases for J; bases not matched to a gene: 6. Germline CDR1 MNHEY, CDR2 SVGAGI. The CDR3 is made up of 15 amino acids. The CDR3 spells CASTRTGEGNQPQHF. The CDR3 DNA sequence: TGTGCCAGCACCCGGACAGGGGAGGGCAATCAGCCCCAGCATTTT.